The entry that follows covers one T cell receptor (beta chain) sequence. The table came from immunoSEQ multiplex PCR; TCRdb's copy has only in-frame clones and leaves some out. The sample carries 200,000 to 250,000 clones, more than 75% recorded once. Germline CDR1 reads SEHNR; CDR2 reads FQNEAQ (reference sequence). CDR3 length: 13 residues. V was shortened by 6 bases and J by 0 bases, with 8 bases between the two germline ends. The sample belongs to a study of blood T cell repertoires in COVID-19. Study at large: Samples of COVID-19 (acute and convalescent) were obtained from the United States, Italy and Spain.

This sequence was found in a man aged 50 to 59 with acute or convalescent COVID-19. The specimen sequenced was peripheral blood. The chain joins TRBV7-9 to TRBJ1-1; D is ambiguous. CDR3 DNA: TGTGCCAGCAGTATAGAGCTGAACACTGAAGCTTTCTTT. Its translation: CASSIELNTEAFF.